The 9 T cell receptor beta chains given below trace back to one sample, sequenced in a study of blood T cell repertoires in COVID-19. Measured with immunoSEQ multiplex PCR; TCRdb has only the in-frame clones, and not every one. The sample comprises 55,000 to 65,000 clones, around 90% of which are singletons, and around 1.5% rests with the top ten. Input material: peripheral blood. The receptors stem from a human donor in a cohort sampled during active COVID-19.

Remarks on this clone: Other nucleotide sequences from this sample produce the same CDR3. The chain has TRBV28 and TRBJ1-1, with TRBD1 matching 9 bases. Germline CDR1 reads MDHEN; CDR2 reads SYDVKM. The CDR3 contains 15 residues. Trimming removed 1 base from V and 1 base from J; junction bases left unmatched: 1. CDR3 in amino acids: CASSLSDRGNTEAFF. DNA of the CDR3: TGTGCCAGCAGTTTATCGGACAGGGGGAACACTGAAGCTTTCTTT.

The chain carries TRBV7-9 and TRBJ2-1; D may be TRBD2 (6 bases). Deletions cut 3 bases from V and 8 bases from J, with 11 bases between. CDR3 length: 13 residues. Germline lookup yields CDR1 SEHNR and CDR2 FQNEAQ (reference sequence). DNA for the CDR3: TGTGCCAGCAGCTTGTGGGGGAGGTATGAGCAGTTCTTC. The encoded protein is CASSLWGRYEQFF.

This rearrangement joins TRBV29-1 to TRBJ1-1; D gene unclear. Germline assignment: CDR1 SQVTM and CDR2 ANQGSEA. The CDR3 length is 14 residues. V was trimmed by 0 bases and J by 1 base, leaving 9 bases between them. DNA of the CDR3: TGCAGCGTTGAAGATATAGGAGGGAACACTGAAGCTTTCTTT. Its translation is CSVEDIGGNTEAFF.

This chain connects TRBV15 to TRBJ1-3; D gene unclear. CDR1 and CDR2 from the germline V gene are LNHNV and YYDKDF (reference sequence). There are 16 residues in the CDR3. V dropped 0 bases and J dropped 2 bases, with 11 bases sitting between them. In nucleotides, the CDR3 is TGTGCCACCAGCAGAGAAACAGTCTTTACTGGAAACACCATATATTTT. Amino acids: CATSRETVFTGNTIYF.

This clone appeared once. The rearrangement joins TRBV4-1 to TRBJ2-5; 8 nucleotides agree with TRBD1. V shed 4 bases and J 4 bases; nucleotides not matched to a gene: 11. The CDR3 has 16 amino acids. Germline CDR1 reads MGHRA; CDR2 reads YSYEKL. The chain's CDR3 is CASSLERRTGRETQYF. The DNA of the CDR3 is TGCGCCAGCAGCCTTGAGCGGAGGACAGGGCGAGAGACCCAGTACTTC.

CDR3 bases: TGTGCCAGCAGCGTACAAGAAGTGCGGGACTACTACGAGCAGTACTTC. Protein sequence: CASSVQEVRDYYEQYF. The chain couples TRBV3-1 (or the pseudogene TRBV3-2) to TRBJ2-7; 7 bases align to TRBD2. The junction had 13 bases not matched to a gene; V was cut back by 5 bases and J by 3 bases. The CDR3 length is 16 residues. The V gene's germline CDR1 is LGHDT and CDR2 YNNKEL (reference sequence).

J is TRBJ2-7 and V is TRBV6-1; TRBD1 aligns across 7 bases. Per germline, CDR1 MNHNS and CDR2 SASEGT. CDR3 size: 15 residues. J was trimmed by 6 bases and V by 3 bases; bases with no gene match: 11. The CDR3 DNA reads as TGTGCCAGCAGTGAGAAAAGATGGGACAGATCCGAGCAGTACTTC. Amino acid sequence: CASSEKRWDRSEQYF.

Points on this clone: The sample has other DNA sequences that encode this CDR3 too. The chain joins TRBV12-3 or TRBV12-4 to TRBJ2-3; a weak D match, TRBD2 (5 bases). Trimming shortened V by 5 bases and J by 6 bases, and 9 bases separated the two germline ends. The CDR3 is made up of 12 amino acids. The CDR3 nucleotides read TGTGCCAGCAGTCCTAGAGGGGATACGCAGTATTTT. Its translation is CASSPRGDTQYF.

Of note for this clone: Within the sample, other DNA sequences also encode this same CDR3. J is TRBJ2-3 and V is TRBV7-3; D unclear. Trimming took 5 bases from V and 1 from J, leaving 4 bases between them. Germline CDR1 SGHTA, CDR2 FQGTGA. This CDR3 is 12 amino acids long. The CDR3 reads CASSPGTDTQYF. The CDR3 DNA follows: TGTGCCAGCAGCCCGGGCACAGATACGCAGTATTTT.